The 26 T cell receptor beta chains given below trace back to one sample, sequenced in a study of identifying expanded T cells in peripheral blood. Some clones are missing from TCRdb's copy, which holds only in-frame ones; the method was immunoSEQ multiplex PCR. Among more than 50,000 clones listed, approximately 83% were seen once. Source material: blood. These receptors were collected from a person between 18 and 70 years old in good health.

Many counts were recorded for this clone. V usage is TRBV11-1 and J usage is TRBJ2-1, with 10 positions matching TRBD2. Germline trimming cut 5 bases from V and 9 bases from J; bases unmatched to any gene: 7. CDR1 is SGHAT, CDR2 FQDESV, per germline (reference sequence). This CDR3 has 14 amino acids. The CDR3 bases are TGTGCCAGCAGCCGAGCGGGGGGGCCCTCTGAGCAGTTCTTC. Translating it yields CASSRAGGPSEQFF. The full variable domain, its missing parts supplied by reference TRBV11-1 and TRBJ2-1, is EAEVAQSPRYKITEKSQAVAFWCDPISGHATLYWYRQILGQGPELLVQFQDESVVDDSQLPKDRFSAERLKGVDSTLKIQPAELGDSAMYLCASSRAGGPSEQFFGPGTRLTVL.

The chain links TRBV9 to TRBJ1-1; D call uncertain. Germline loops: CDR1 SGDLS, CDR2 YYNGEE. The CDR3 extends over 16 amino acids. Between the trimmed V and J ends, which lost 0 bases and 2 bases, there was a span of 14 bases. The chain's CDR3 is CASSVGGRLGNTEAFF. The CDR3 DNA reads TGTGCCAGCAGCGTAGGGGGAAGGTTGGGAAACACTGAAGCTTTCTTT.

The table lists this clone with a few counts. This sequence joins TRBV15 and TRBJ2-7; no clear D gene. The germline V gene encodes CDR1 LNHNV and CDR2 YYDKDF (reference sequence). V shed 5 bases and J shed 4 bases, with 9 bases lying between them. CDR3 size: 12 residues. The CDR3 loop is CATSGQGYEQYF. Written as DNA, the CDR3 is TGTGCCACCAGCGGCCAAGGTTACGAGCAGTACTTC.

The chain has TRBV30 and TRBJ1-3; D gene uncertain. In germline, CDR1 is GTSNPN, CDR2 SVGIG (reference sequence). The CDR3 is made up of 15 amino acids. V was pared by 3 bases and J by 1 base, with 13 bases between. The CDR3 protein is CAWSFHRRSGNTIYF. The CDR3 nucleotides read TGTGCCTGGAGCTTCCACCGTCGTTCTGGAAACACCATATATTTT.

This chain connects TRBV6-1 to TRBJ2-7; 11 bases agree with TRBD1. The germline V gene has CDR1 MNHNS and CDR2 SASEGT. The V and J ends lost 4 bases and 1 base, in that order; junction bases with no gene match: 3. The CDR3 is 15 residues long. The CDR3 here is CASSGRDRGSYEQYF. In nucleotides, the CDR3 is TGTGCCAGCAGTGGCCGGGACAGGGGGTCCTACGAGCAGTACTTC.

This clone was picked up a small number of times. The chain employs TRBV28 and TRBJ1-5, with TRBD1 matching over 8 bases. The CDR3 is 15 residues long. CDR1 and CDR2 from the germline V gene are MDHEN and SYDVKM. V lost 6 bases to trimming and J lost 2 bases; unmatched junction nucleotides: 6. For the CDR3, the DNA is TGTGCCAGCAGCTCGACAGGGGCCCGCAATCAGCCCCAGCATTTT. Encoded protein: CASSSTGARNQPQHF.

CDR3 DNA: TGTGCCAGCAGCTTGGGGGCAGGGGCGGGCACTGAAGCTTTCTTT. Translating it yields CASSLGAGAGTEAFF. The gene calls are TRBV5-4 and TRBJ1-1; tentative D call: TRBD1 (6 bases). This CDR3 spans 15 amino acids. Trimming stripped 0 bases from V and 4 bases from J, with 13 bases between. Germline CDR1 and CDR2: SGHNT and YYREEE (reference sequence).

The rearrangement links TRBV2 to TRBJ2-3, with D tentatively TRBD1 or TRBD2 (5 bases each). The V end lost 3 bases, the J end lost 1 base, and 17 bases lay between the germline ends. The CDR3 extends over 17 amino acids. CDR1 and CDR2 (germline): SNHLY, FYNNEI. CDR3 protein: CASSDTGTAPRTDTQYF. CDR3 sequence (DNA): TGTGCCAGCAGTGATACGGGGACGGCCCCCCGCACAGATACGCAGTATTTT.

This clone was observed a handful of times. CDR3 sequence reads: CASSLGPSGGGTDTQYF. The DNA for the CDR3 is TGCGCCAGCAGCTTGGGCCCTAGCGGGGGCGGCACAGATACGCAGTATTTT. The chain has TRBV5-1 and TRBJ2-3, with 10 bases matching TRBD2. The CDR3 spans 17 residues. From germline, CDR1 is SGHRS and CDR2 YFSETQ. The J segment lost 1 base and the V segment lost 0 bases, leaving 5 bases of the junction unmatched.

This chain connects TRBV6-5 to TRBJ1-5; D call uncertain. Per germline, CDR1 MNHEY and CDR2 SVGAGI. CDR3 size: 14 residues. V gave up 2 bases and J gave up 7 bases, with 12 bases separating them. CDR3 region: CASSYGVGNQPQHF. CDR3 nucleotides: TGTGCCAGCAGTTACGGGGTAGGTAACCAGCCCCAGCATTTT.

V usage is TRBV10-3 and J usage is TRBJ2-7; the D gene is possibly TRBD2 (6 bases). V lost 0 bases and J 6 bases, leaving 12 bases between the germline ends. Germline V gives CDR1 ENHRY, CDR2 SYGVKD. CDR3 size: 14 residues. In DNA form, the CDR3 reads TGTGCCATCAGTGAGTCTTACCAGGGAGGCGAGCAGTACGTC. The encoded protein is CAISESYQGGEQYV.

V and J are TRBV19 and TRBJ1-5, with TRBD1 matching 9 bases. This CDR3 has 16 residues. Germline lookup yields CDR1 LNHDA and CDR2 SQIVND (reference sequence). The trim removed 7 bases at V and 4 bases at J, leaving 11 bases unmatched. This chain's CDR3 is CASTTYGDRVNQPQHF. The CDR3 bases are TGTGCCAGTACCACATATGGGGACAGGGTTAATCAGCCCCAGCATTTT. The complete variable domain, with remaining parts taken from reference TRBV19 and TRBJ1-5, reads DGGITQSPKYLFRKEGQNVTLSCEQNLNHDAMYWYRQDPGQGLRLIYYSQIVNDFQKGDIAEGYSVSREKKESFPLTVTSAQKNPTAFYLCASTTYGDRVNQPQHFGDGTRLSIL.

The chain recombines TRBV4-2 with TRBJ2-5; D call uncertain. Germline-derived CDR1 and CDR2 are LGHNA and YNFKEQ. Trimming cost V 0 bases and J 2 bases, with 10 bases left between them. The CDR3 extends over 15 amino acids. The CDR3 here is CASSQDVDQQETQYF. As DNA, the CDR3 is TGTGCCAGCAGCCAAGACGTTGACCAACAAGAGACCCAGTACTTC.

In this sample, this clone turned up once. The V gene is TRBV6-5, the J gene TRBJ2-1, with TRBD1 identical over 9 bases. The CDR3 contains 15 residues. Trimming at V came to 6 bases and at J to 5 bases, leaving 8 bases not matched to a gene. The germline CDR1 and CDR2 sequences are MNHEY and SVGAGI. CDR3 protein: CASSSRQGGNNEQFF. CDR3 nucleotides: TGTGCCAGCAGCTCAAGACAGGGGGGAAACAATGAGCAGTTCTTC.

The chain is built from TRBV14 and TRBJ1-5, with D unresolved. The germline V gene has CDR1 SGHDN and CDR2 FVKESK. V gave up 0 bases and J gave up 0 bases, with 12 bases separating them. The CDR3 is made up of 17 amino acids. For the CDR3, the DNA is TGTGCCAGCAGCCAAGAAAGAGGGAACTATAGCAATCAGCCCCAGCATTTT. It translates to CASSQERGNYSNQPQHF.

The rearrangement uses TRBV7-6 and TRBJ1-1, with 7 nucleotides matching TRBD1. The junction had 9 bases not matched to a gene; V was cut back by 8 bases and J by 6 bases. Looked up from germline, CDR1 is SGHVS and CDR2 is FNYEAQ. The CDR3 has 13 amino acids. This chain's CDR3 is CASAVSGTAEAFF. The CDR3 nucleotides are TGTGCCAGCGCCGTTTCCGGGACAGCTGAAGCTTTCTTT.

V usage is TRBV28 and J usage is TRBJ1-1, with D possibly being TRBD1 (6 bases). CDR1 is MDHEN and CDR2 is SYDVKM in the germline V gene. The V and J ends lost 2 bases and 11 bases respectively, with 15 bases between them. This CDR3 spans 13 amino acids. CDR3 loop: CASSLRQGTAAFF. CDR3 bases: TGTGCCAGCAGTTTAAGGCAGGGGACGGCGGCTTTCTTT.

This CDR3 is CASSRTGANVLTF. The CDR3 region has the DNA TGTGCCAGCAGCCGGACTGGGGCCAACGTCCTGACTTTC. The rearrangement links TRBV7-3 to TRBJ2-6; D remains ambiguous. CDR1 SGHTA and CDR2 FQGTGA come from the germline V gene. Deletions cut 5 bases from V and 2 bases from J, with 4 bases between. There are 13 residues in the CDR3.

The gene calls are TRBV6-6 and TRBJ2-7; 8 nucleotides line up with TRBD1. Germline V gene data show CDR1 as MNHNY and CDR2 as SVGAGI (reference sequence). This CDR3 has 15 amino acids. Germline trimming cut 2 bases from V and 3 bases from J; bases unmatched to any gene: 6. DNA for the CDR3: TGTGCCAGCAGTTACACCGGACAGGGAGACTACGAGCAGTACTTC. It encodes CASSYTGQGDYEQYF.

The CDR3 is CASNLPGLAGEQYF. The CDR3 DNA reads as TGTGCCAGCAACCTCCCGGGGCTAGCGGGAGAGCAGTACTTC. J is TRBJ2-7 and V is TRBV7-8; 9 nucleotides agree with TRBD2. V lost 7 bases and J lost 7; bases outside the gene matches: 11. From germline, CDR1 is SGHVS and CDR2 FQNEAQ. There are 14 residues in the CDR3. The whole variable domain, remainder taken from reference TRBV7-8 and TRBJ2-7, is GAGVSQSPRYKVAKRGQDVALRCDPISGHVSLFWYQQALGQGPEFLTYFQNEAQLDKSGLPSDRFFAERPEGSVSTLKIQRTQQEDSAVYLCASNLPGLAGEQYFGPGTRLTVT.

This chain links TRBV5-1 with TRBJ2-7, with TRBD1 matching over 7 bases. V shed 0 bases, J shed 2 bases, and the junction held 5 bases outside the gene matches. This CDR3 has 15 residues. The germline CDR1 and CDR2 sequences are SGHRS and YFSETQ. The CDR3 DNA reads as TGCGCCAGCAGCTTGGGGTACCAGGGGGCCTACGAGCAGTACTTC. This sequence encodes CASSLGYQGAYEQYF.

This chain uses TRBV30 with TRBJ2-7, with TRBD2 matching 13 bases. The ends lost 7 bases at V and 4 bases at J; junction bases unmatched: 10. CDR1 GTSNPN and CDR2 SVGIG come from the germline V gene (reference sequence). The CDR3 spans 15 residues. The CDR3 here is CAYGLAGARRYEQYF. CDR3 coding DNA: TGTGCCTACGGACTAGCGGGAGCTCGGCGTTACGAGCAGTACTTC.

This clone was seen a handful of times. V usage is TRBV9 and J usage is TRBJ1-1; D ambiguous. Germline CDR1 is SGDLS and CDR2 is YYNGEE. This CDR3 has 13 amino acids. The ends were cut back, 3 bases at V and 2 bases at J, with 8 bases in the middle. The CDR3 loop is CASSATPNTEAFF. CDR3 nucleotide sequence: TGTGCCAGCAGCGCTACACCAAACACTGAAGCTTTCTTT.

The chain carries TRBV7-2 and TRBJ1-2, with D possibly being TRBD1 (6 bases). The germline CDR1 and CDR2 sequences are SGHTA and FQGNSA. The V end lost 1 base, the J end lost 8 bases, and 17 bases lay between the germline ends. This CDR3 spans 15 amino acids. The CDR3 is CASSLEWGTGRGYTF. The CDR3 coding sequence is TGTGCCAGCAGCTTAGAGTGGGGTACAGGGAGAGGCTACACCTTC.

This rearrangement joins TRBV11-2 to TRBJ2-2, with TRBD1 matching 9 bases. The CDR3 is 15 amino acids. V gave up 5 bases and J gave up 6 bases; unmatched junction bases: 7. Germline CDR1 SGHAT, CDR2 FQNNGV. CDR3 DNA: TGTGCCAGCAGCACCGACAGGGGGAGGTCCGGGGAGCTGTTTTTT. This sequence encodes CASSTDRGRSGELFF.

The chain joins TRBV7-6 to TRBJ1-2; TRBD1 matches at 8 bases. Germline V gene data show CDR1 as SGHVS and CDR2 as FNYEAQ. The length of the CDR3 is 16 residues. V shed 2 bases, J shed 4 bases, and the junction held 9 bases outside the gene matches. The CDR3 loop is CASSLTTTGEGYGYTF. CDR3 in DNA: TGTGCCAGCAGCTTAACAACGACAGGGGAAGGCTATGGCTACACCTTC.